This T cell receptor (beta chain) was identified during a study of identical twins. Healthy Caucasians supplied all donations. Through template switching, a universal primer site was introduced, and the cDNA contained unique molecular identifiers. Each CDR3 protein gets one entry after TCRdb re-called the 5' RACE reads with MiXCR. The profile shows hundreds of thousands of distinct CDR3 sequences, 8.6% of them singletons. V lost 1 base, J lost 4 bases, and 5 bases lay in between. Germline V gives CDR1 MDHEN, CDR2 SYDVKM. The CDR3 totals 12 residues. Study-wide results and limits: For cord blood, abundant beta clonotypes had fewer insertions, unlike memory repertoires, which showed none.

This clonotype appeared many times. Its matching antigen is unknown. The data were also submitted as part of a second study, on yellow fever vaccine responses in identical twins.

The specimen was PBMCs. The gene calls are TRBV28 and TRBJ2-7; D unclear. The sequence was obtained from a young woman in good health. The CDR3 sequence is CASSLYKYEQYF. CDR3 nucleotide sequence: TGTGCCAGCAGTTTATACAAGTACGAGCAGTACTTC.